The 21 T cell receptor beta chains presented below share a single source sample, sequenced in a study of cytomegalovirus exposure and HLA in healthy donors. Generated by immunoSEQ multiplex PCR, the TCRdb table keeps only in-frame clones and is missing some. The sample lists approximately 160,000 clones, roughly 90% occurring once. The sample taken for sequencing was PBMCs. Source of these receptors: a woman younger than 30 in good health and CMV-seropositive.

The J gene is TRBJ1-3, the V gene TRBV30; TRBD1 might be the D (6 bases). CDR3 length: 16 residues. From germline, CDR1 is GTSNPN and CDR2 SVGIG (reference sequence). The V gene lost 3 bases and the J gene lost 0 bases, with 15 bases spanning the gap. The CDR3 DNA follows: TGTGCCTGGAGGCGAGGGGGGGCGCCCTCTGGAAACACCATATATTTT. Protein sequence: CAWRRGGAPSGNTIYF.

This clone has only a few counts. V usage is TRBV19 and J usage is TRBJ1-1; perhaps TRBD1 as D (5 bases). This CDR3 comprises 13 residues. V was pared by 6 bases and J by 4 bases, with 12 bases between. Germline V lookup: CDR1 LNHDA, CDR2 SQIVND (reference sequence). The CDR3 sequence is CASSSLRGTEAFF. CDR3 nucleotide sequence: TGTGCCAGTAGCAGCTTAAGGGGCACTGAAGCTTTCTTT.

CDR3 DNA: TGTGCCAGCAGCTTCGAAGGGGGCACCTACGAGCAGTACTTC. This encodes CASSFEGGTYEQYF. The genes are TRBV11-1 and TRBJ2-7, with 7 bases lining up with TRBD1. Germline V gives CDR1 SGHAT, CDR2 FQDESV (reference sequence). The CDR3 covers 14 residues. With V trimmed by 3 bases and J by 2 bases, 4 bases remained unmatched.

The V gene is TRBV25-1, the J gene TRBJ2-5; D not certain. Per the germline V gene, CDR1 is MGHDK and CDR2 is SYGVNS. Trimming shortened V by 0 bases and J by 1 base, and 9 bases separated the two germline ends. The CDR3 contains 15 residues. The CDR3 here is CASSEYTSSQETQYF. CDR3 DNA: TGTGCCAGCAGTGAATATACCAGTTCCCAAGAGACCCAGTACTTC.

V is TRBV14 and J is TRBJ2-7; 8 nucleotides match TRBD2. CDR3 length: 15 residues. CDR1 and CDR2 from the germline V gene are SGHDN and FVKESK. V was pared by 1 base and J by 2 bases, with 4 bases of the junction left unmatched. DNA for the CDR3: TGTGCCAGCAGCCAAGCAGCGGGGGACACCTACGAGCAGTACTTC. It codes for CASSQAAGDTYEQYF.

This clone was recorded a few times. V usage is TRBV6-1 and J usage is TRBJ1-2; 10 bases match TRBD1. Germline CDR1 reads MNHNS; CDR2 reads SASEGT. Trimming cost V 5 bases and J 6 bases; bases outside gene matches: 3. CDR3 length: 13 amino acids. The CDR3 DNA is TGTGCCAGCAGTAAGACAGGGGGCGATGGCTACACCTTC. Protein product: CASSKTGGDGYTF.

This clone has a handful of counts. The chain carries TRBV11-2 and TRBJ2-4, with D maybe TRBD2 (5 bases). Trimming took off 4 bases at V and 15 bases at J, with 16 bases between the two ends. Germline CDR1 SGHAT, CDR2 FQNNGV. This CDR3 has 12 residues. CDR3 sequence reads: CASSSPGTTSYF. The CDR3 DNA follows: TGTGCCAGCAGCTCCCCGGGAACTACATCGTACTTC.

The chain has TRBV18 and TRBJ2-5, with 7 bases lining up with TRBD1. The CDR3 is 15 residues long. In germline, CDR1 is KGHSH, CDR2 LQKENI. V was clipped by 7 bases and J by 5 bases; unmatched bases: 13. The CDR3 sequence: CASCPRPGQRETQYF. For the CDR3, the DNA is TGTGCCAGCTGCCCCAGACCGGGACAGAGGGAGACCCAGTACTTC.

The J gene is TRBJ1-1, the V gene TRBV30; the D gene is possibly TRBD1 (5 bases). The V and J ends lost 5 bases and 4 bases respectively, with 14 bases between them. The CDR3 consists of 13 residues. The germline V gene has CDR1 GTSNPN and CDR2 SVGIG (reference sequence). CDR3 loop: CAWVVARGTEAFF. CDR3 sequence (DNA): TGTGCCTGGGTGGTTGCAAGGGGCACTGAAGCTTTCTTT.

This chain links TRBV4-3 with TRBJ2-7; a possible D gene is TRBD1 (5 bases). Germline CDR1 is LGHNA and CDR2 is YSLEER. The CDR3 length is 14 residues. The V end lost 0 bases, the J end lost 2 bases, and 8 bases lay between the germline ends. CDR3 sequence: CASSQDRATYEQYF. The CDR3 region has the DNA TGCGCCAGCAGCCAAGACAGGGCCACCTACGAGCAGTACTTC.

The gene calls are TRBV12-2 and TRBJ2-5; TRBD2, the D gene given by the table, was not confirmed from the DNA. TRBV12-2 represents a pseudogene. The CDR3 spans 14 residues. CDR3 coding DNA: TGTGCAAGTCGCTTGGGACTAGCGGAAGAGACCCAGTACTTC. Translated: CASRLGLAEETQYF.

The chain joins TRBV29-1 to TRBJ2-7; TRBD2 aligns across 7 bases. V lost 7 bases, J lost 3 bases, and 9 bases stayed unmatched. There are 13 residues in the CDR3. The germline CDR1 and CDR2 sequences are SQVTM and ANQGSEA. CDR3 residues: CSASRTSGYEQYF. In nucleotides, the CDR3 is TGCAGCGCTTCCAGGACTAGTGGCTACGAGCAGTACTTC.

V usage is TRBV6-6 and J usage is TRBJ1-2, with 8 bases identical to TRBD1. The CDR3 runs 16 residues. Per the germline V gene, CDR1 is MNHNY and CDR2 is SVGAGI (reference sequence). With V trimmed by 4 bases and J by 5 bases, 12 bases remained unmatched. CDR3 loop: CASSSPTRTGMYGYTF. The DNA of the CDR3 is TGTGCCAGCAGTTCCCCGACCCGGACAGGGATGTATGGCTACACCTTC.

This clone was counted once. The chain uses TRBV5-8 and TRBJ2-7; weak D call: TRBD2 (6 bases). V was pared by 1 base and J by 3 bases, with 11 bases between. Germline CDR1 is SGHTS and CDR2 is YDEGEE. The CDR3 has 14 residues. The CDR3 DNA reads TGTGCCAGCAGCTTGCCGGGACTCTACTACGAGCAGTACTTC. This translates into CASSLPGLYYEQYF.

This clone came up a few times. The V call is TRBV20-1, the J call TRBJ2-7, with D possibly TRBD1 on 6 matching bases. This CDR3 contains 11 residues. V was clipped by 2 bases and J by 7 bases, with 9 bases between them. Germline V gives CDR1 DFQATT, CDR2 SNEGSKA (reference sequence). The chain's CDR3 is CSARIQGEQYF. CDR3 nucleotide sequence: TGCAGTGCTAGAATCCAGGGGGAGCAGTACTTC.

The chain is built from TRBV5-1 and TRBJ2-1, with 7 bases matching TRBD2. V lost 4 bases, J lost 6 bases, and 7 bases stayed unmatched. Germline V gene sequence: CDR1 SGHRS, CDR2 YFSETQ. The CDR3 totals 14 residues. Here the CDR3 reads CASSHGTGGNEQFF. As DNA, the CDR3 is TGCGCCAGCAGCCATGGGACGGGGGGCAATGAGCAGTTCTTC. The full variable domain, with the rest looked up from reference TRBV5-1 and TRBJ2-1, is KAGVTQTPRYLIKTRGQQVTLSCSPISGHRSVSWYQQTPGQGLQFLFEYFSETQRNKGNFPGRFSGRQFSNSRSEMNVSTLELGDSALYLCASSHGTGGNEQFFGPGTRLTVL.

The genes are TRBV7-9 and TRBJ2-7, with a weak D call TRBD2 (6 bases). Trimming pared 1 base from V and 8 bases from J, leaving 9 bases between. This CDR3 comprises 12 residues. The germline CDR1 and CDR2 sequences are SEHNR and FQNEAQ (reference sequence). This chain's CDR3 is CASSLDRGKQYF. CDR3 bases: TGTGCCAGCAGCTTAGATCGCGGGAAGCAGTACTTC.

This clone was recorded only once. The chain links TRBV5-6 to TRBJ2-5; 9 bases are a match to TRBD2. With 7 bases clipped from V and 5 bases from J, the junction kept 18 bases outside the gene matches. CDR3 length: 17 residues. Germline CDR1 SGHDT, CDR2 YYEEEE. This CDR3 is CASFGRETSGGGETQYF. In nucleotides, the CDR3 is TGTGCCAGCTTTGGAAGGGAGACTAGCGGAGGGGGGGAGACCCAGTACTTC. The complete variable domain, with remaining parts taken from reference TRBV5-6 and TRBJ2-5, reads DAGVTQSPTHLIKTRGQQVTLRCSPKSGHDTVSWYQQALGQGPQFIFQYYEEEERQRGNFPDRFSGHQFPNYSSELNVNALLLGDSALYLCASFGRETSGGGETQYFGPGTRLLVL.

The chain carries TRBV6-5 and TRBJ1-5; D possibly corresponds to TRBD1 (5 bases). There are 14 residues in the CDR3. Germline CDR1 reads MNHEY; CDR2 reads SVGAGI. Between the trimmed V and J ends, which lost 6 bases and 3 bases, there was a span of 12 bases. The CDR3 sequence: CASSPTANNQPQHF. CDR3 nucleotides: TGTGCCAGCAGCCCGACAGCGAACAATCAGCCCCAGCATTTT.

The chain links TRBV5-4 to TRBJ2-5; D possibly corresponds to TRBD2 (6 bases). CDR3 length equals 11 residues. Germline V gene sequence: CDR1 SGHNT, CDR2 YYREEE (reference sequence). The germline V and J ends were trimmed by 7 bases and 5 bases, with 9 bases remaining between them. Written as DNA, the CDR3 is TGTGCCAGCCAAGGAGGGGAGACCCAGTACTTC. Its translation: CASQGGETQYF.

The chain recombines TRBV30 with TRBJ2-5; TRBD2 matches 10 bases. Per germline, CDR1 GTSNPN and CDR2 SVGIG (reference sequence). The J segment lost 4 bases and the V segment lost 7 bases, leaving 3 bases of the junction unmatched. The CDR3 length is 12 residues. CDR3 in DNA: TGTGCCTCTGGACTAGCGGTAGAGACCCAGTACTTC. Its protein is CASGLAVETQYF.